The text below deals with one T cell receptor beta chain. This specimen comes from a study of blood T cell repertoires in COVID-19. Sequencing used immunoSEQ multiplex PCR; TCRdb keeps in-frame clones, though not all of them. The sample comprises approximately 250,000 clones, roughly 85% of which are singletons, and more than 4.5% rests with the top ten. The CDR3 extends over 14 amino acids. Germline V gives CDR1 MNHNY, CDR2 SVGAGI (reference sequence). V was pared by 10 bases and J by 4 bases, with 7 bases of the junction left unmatched. The TCR originated in a man aged 50-59 years with COVID-19, enrolled during active disease. Material for sequencing was peripheral blood. The V call is TRBV6-6, the J call TRBJ2-3, with 11 bases identical to TRBD1. The CDR3 here is CATRKGQGADTQYF. In DNA form, the CDR3 reads TGTGCCACCCGGAAGGGACAGGGGGCAGATACGCAGTATTTT.